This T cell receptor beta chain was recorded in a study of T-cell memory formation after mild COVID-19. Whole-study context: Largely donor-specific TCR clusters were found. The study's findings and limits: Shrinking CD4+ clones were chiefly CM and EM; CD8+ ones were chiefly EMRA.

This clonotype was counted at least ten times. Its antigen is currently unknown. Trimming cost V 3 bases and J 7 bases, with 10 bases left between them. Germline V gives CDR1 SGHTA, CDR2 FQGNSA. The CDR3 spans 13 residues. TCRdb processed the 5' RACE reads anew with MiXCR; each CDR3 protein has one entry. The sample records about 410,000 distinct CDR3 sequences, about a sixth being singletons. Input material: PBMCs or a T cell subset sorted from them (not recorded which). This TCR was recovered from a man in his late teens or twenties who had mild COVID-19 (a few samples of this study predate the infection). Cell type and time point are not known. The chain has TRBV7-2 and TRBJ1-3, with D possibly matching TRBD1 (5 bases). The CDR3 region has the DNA TGTGCCAGCAGCTTGATACCAGGGAACACCATATATTTT. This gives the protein CASSLIPGNTIYF.